This T cell receptor (beta chain) was identified during a study of patients and donors after allogeneic stem cell transplantation. TCRdb called the RT-PCR reads again in MiXCR, with one record for every CDR3 protein. The table records 410,000 or so distinct CDR3 sequences, 16% of them present only once. There are a few counts of this clonotype. The CDR3 is 12 amino acids. V shed 11 bases, J shed 5 bases, and the junction held 8 bases outside the gene matches. Germline assignment: CDR1 ENHRY and CDR2 SYGVKD. The clonotype was recovered from a human donor who was either an allogeneic HSCT recipient or a stem cell or donor lymphocyte infusion donor (not recorded which). It is not recorded whose cells these are; they may come from a transplant donor. The sequenced sample was blood, either unsorted or a sorted T cell fraction (not recorded which). J is TRBJ2-7 and V is TRBV10-3, with 8 bases that match TRBD2. The CDR3 protein is CAVGGGLDEQYF. DNA of the CDR3: TGTGCCGTCGGGGGGGGGCTCGACGAGCAGTACTTC.